This T cell receptor (beta chain) was identified during a study of molecular identifiers for immune sequencing clone quantification. General observations from the study: Clones of above 20 RNA copies carried over 99% of effector molecules; in naive cells they carried under 1%. Detecting spiked Jurkat TCR RNA from one cell among about a million naive cells was reportedly possible.

The CDR3 is 11 residues long. Germline V gene sequence: CDR1 MNHEY, CDR2 SVGEGT. Deletions cut 5 bases from V and 4 bases from J, with 5 bases between. Methods described previously were used for bulk TCR libraries, and listed TCR primers were applied. TCRdb re-called the PCR reads through MiXCR, storing one row per CDR3 protein. The sample has around 40,000 distinct CDR3 sequences; 15% to 20% are singletons. The sample holds many counts of this clonotype. Its antigen is currently unknown. Source material for naive CD8 libraries was 20,000 to 1,000,000 sorted cells, with 10%, 30% or 50% RNA. The V call is TRBV6-2 or TRBV6-3, the J call TRBJ1-1; no clear D. The source of this sequence is a human donor in good health. Some libraries in this study had Jurkat cell RNA spiked in. The sample consisted of naive CD8+ T cells from blood, with Jurkat cell RNA spiked in. This sample's subset: FACS-sorted CD8+CD4-CCR7+CD45RA+ naive T cells. CDR3 in DNA: TGTGCCAGCAGTGGCGGCACTGAAGCTTTCTTT. Its translation is CASSGGTEAFF.